This T cell receptor (beta chain) was recovered during a study of T cell repertoires in cytomegalovirus infection (dated by TCRdb to the late 2010s). In the study overall: Because public TCR beta signatures pointed to carriage of CMV infection together with the matching HLA type, the HLA type of each donor mattered for the analysis.

What the research found in general, with its limitations: The ex vivo response was dominated by HLA-C-restricted CMV-specific TCR beta clonotypes, which also provided the single most frequent clonotype in two of eight donors. In both this cohort and an independent cohort of 350 or so donors, the cumulative frequency of public TCR beta family members distinguished carriers of CMV infection plus the relevant HLA type.

This clonotype was observed at least ten times. It has no known antigen specificity. Base qualities were left out, and no much larger clone turns up one base away. TCRdb records Illumina HiSeq 1500 as the sequencer. Clones were called with MiXCR by TCRdb after fastp trimmed the public reads at Q25, and only in-frame beta chains were retained. Each CDR3 protein appears once, grouped with its most common genes and DNA. Across this sample there are 400,000 to 550,000 distinct CDR3 sequences, with 11% seen only once. The ten largest clonotypes hold roughly 10% of the sample. This clonotype was obtained from a human donor in good health (CMV status not recorded). Some clones in this sample may be carry-over from other donors' samples. The source material was PBMCs.

The DNA sequence follows: TGTGCCAGCCCCCTTGGGGTCCCCCGCACAGATACGCAGTATTTT. This yields the protein CASPLGVPRTDTQYF. This chain is built from TRBV2 and TRBJ2-3; the D gene remains uncertain. Its CDR3 holds 15 amino acids, cysteine through phenylalanine. The read is trimmed to its CDR3 DNA, 45 bases read in frame from base 1. The CDR1 and CDR2 encoded by the germline V gene are SNHLY and FYNNEI. V loses 8 bases of germline sequence and J loses 1 base, and the interval between the two ends is 16 bases.